The source of this T cell receptor (beta chain) is a study of T-cell reconstitution after alpha-beta-depleted transplantation in children (dated by TCRdb to about 2016). Some background on the complete study: Using TCR repertoire profiling, the study followed T-cell immune reconstitution in a quantitative way in children after TCRalphabeta/CD19-depleted allogeneic hematopoietic cell transplantation.

For CDR1 and CDR2, the germline V gene lists SGHTA and FQGTGA. The cysteine opens and the phenylalanine closes a CDR3 of 16 amino acids. This entry keeps only the CDR3 DNA: 48 bases, framed from base 1. V gives up 2 bases and J gives up 0 bases, and the segment between their germline ends measures 10 bases. In this sample, this clonotype turned up a few times. The antigen this receptor binds is unknown. No clone much larger than this one lies a single base away; base qualities are absent. The label giving this sample's treatment or condition can be read as: allogeneic hematopoietic cell transplantation with graft depleted of TCRalphabeta T cells and CD19 B cells. TCRalphabeta/CD19-depleted allogeneic hematopoietic cell grafts were given to the transplant recipients, all of whom were children. The library was produced with PCR. Sequencing used an Illumina HiSeq 2500. To normalize quantification of the TCRbeta repertoire, the TCR libraries were built with molecular barcoding that relied on unique molecular identifiers. TCRdb reran the public reads through fastp at Q25 and MiXCR, keeping productive beta chains. Each CDR3 protein gets just one entry, which takes the most common genes and DNA from the rows behind it. The sample table holds a few hundred thousand distinct CDR3 sequences, of which 25% to 30% were seen once. In total, the top ten clones hold about 35% of the sample.

Results the study describes overall, beyond this receptor: The high TCRbeta diversity at day 60 in some patients was ascribed to recipient T cells and intrathymic progenitors that had survived conditioning. Hyperexpanded clone frequencies declined over subsequent months; after one year, T-cell counts and TCRbeta diversity were mostly attributed to newly produced T cells. Apparently early alphabetaT-cell count recovery about two months after transplant reportedly relied on only several hundred rapidly expanded clones derived from non-depleted graft cells.

The source of this sequence is a boy under two years old with Wiskott-Aldrich syndrome, due to receive a stem cell transplant. The sample in question was PBMCs, obtained before TCRalphabeta/CD19-depleted stem cell transplant. The chain is assembled from TRBV7-3 and TRBJ2-2; TRBD1 is perhaps the D gene, given 5 matching bases. For the CDR3, the sequence is CASSLLGRSNTGELFF. The base sequence is TGTGCCAGCAGCTTATTGGGGCGGTCGAACACCGGGGAGCTGTTTTTT.